The clone carrying this T cell receptor beta chain has a handful of counts. The CDR3 consists of 13 residues. With 2 bases removed from V and 11 bases from J, the gap between germline ends came to 15 bases. CDR1 and CDR2 (germline): MDHEN, SYDVKM. One entry per CDR3 protein results from TCRdb running MiXCR on the 5' RACE reads. The profile shows around 120,000 distinct CDR3 sequences, 10% to 15% of them singletons. The sample is drawn from a study of spatial heterogeneity in lung cancer. Study-wide background: Those follow-up PBMC samples that were available underwent sequencing, at a median interval of about 22 months following resection.

As to time point: blood at routine non-recurrence follow-up after resection. Whole RNA was taken from tumor, nontumor lung or frozen PBMC; it was then sequenced unsorted. The sequenced sample was PBMCs, obtained at follow-up. This receptor was identified in a male donor with early-stage non-small cell lung cancer. The V and J genes are TRBV28 and TRBJ1-1; perhaps TRBD1 as D (6 bases). CDR3 loop: CASSLRIWTAAFF. In nucleotides, the CDR3 is TGTGCCAGCAGTTTAAGGATTTGGACAGCGGCTTTCTTT. Drawing the rest from reference TRBV28 and TRBJ1-1, the complete variable domain is DVKVTQSSRYLVKRTGEKVFLECVQDMDHENMFWYRQDPGLGLRLIYFSYDVKMKEKGDIPEGYSVSREKKERFSLILESASTNQTSMYLCASSLRIWTAAFFGQGTRLTVV.